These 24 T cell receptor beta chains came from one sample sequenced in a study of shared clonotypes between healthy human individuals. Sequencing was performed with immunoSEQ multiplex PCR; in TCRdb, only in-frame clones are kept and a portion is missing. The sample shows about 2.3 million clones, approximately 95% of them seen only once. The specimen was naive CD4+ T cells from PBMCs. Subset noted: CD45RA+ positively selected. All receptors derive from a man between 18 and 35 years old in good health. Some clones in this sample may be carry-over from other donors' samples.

The CDR3 spells CAISEAGGDTGELFF. In DNA, the CDR3 is TGTGCCATCAGTGAAGCGGGAGGGGACACCGGGGAGCTGTTTTTT. The rearrangement uses TRBV10-3 and TRBJ2-2; 10 positions match TRBD2. The CDR3 has 15 amino acids. Germline assignment: CDR1 ENHRY and CDR2 SYGVKD. Germline trimming cut 3 bases from V and 3 bases from J; bases unmatched to any gene: 1.

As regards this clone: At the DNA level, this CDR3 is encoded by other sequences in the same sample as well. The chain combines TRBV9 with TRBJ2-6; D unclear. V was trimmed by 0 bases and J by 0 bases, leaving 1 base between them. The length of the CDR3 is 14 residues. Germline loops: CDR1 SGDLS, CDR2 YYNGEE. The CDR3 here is CASSVGSGANVLTF. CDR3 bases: TGTGCCAGCAGCGTAGGCTCTGGGGCCAACGTCCTGACTTTC.

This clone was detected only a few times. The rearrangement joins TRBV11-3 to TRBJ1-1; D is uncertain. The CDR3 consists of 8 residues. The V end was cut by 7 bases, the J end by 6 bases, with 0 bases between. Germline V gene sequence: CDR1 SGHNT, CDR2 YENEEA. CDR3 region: CASTEAFF. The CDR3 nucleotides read TGTGCCAGCACTGAAGCTTTCTTT.

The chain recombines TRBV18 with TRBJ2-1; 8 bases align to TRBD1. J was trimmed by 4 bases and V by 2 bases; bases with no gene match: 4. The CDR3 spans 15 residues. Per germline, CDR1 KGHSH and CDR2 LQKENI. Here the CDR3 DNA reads TGTGCCAGCTCACCAGGGGACAGGCAGTACAATGAGCAGTTCTTC. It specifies CASSPGDRQYNEQFF.

The CDR3 region has the DNA TGCGCCAGACATCTATGGTCCCTTGAGGGTCACACAGATACGCAGTATTTT. This translates into CARHLWSLEGHTDTQYF. V gene TRBV10-1 combines with J gene TRBJ2-3, with D possibly TRBD2 on 5 matching bases. Germline V lookup: CDR1 WNHNN, CDR2 SYGVQD (reference sequence). The CDR3 runs to 17 residues. Trimming took 9 bases from V and 2 from J, leaving 24 bases between them.

CDR3 protein: CASSLEKGGSSNQPQHF. The CDR3 DNA reads TGTGCCAGCAGCTTGGAAAAGGGGGGCTCGAGCAATCAGCCCCAGCATTTT. The gene calls are TRBV5-8 and TRBJ1-5; D is possibly TRBD1 (6 bases). CDR3 length equals 17 residues. The germline gives CDR1 SGHTS, CDR2 YDEGEE. V lost 0 bases and J lost 1, with 14 bases in between.

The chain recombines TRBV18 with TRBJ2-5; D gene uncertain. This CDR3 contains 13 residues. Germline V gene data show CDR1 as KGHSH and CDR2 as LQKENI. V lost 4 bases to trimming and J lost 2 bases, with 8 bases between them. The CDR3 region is CASSRLPQETQYF. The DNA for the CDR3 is TGTGCCAGCTCACGGCTCCCACAAGAGACCCAGTACTTC.

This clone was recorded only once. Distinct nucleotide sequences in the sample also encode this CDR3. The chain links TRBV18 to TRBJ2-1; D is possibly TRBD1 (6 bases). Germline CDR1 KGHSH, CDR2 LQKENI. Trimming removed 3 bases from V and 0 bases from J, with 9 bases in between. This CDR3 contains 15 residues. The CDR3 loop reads CASSPTGSSYNEQFF. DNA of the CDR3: TGTGCCAGCTCACCTACAGGGAGCTCCTACAATGAGCAGTTCTTC. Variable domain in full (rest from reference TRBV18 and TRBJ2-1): NAGVMQNPRHLVRRRGQEARLRCSPMKGHSHVYWYRQLPEEGLKFMVYLQKENIIDESGMPKERFSAEFPKEGPSILRIQQVVRGDSAAYFCASSPTGSSYNEQFFGPGTRLTVL.

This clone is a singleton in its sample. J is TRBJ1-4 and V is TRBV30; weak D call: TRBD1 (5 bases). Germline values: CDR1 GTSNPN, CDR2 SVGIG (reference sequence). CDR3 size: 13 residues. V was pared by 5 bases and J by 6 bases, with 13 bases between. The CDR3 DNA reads TGTGCCTGGCGAGACGGGGGAGATGAAAAACTGTTTTTT. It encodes CAWRDGGDEKLFF.

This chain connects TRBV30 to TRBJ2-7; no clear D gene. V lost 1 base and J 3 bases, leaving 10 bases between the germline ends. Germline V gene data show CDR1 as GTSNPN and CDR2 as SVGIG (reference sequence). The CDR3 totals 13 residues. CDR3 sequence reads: CAWSGASYYEQYF. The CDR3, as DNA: TGTGCCTGGAGTGGGGCCAGCTACTACGAGCAGTACTTC.

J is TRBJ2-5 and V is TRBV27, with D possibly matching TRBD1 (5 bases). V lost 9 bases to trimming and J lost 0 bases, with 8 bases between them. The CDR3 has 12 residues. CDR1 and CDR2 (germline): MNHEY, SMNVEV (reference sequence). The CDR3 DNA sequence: TGTGCCAGTGGACATTACCAAGAGACCCAGTACTTC. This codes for CASGHYQETQYF.

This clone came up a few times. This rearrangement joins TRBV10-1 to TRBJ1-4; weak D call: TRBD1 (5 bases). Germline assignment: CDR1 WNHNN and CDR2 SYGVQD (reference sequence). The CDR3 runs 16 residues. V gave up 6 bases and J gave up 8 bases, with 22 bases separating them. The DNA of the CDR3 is TGCGCCAGCAGCCACCCAGGACGGCCGCGGGGGGAAAAACTGTTTTTT. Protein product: CASSHPGRPRGEKLFF.

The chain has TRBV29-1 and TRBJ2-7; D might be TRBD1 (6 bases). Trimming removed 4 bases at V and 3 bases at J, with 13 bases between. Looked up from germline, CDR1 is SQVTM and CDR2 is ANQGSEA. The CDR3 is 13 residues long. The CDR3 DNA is TGCAGCGTTGCCCACAGGGTAAGCTACGAGCAGTACTTC. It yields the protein CSVAHRVSYEQYF.

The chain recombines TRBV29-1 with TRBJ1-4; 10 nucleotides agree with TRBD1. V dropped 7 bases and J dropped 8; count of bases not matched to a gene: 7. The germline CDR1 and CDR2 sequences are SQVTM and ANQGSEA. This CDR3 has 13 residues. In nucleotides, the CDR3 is TGCAGCGGAAAAGGGACAGGGGAAGAAAAACTGTTTTTT. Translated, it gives CSGKGTGEEKLFF.

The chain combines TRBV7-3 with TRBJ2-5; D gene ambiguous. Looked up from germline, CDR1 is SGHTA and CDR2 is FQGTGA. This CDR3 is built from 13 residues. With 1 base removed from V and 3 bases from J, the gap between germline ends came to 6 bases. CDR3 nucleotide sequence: TGTGCCAGCAGCTTAAGTGTTGAAGAGACCCAGTACTTC. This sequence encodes CASSLSVEETQYF. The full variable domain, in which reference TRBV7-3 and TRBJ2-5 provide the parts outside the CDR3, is GAGVSQTPSNKVTEKGKYVELRCDPISGHTALYWYRQSLGQGPEFLIYFQGTGAADDSGLPNDRFFAVRPEGSVSTLKIQRTERGDSAVYLCASSLSVEETQYFGPGTRLLVL.

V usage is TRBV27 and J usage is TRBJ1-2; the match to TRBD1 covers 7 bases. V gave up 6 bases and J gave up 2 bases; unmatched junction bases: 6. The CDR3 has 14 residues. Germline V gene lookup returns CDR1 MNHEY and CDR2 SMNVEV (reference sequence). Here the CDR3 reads CASRAGDRNYGYTF. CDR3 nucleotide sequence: TGTGCCAGCAGGGCCGGGGACAGAAACTATGGCTACACCTTC.

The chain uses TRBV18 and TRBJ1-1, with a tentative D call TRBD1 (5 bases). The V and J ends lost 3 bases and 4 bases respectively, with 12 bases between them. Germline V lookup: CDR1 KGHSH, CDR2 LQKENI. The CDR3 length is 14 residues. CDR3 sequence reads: CASSPKIGGTEAFF. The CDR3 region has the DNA TGTGCCAGCTCACCTAAGATTGGGGGCACTGAAGCTTTCTTT.

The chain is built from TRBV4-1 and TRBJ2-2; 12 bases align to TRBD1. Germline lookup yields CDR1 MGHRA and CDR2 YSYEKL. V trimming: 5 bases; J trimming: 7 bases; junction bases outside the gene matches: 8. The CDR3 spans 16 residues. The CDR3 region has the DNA TGCGCCAGCAGCGGACGGGACAGGGGGCGGTTCGGGGAGCTGTTTTTT. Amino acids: CASSGRDRGRFGELFF.

The CDR3 sequence is CASSSPRRGVYNEQFF. In nucleotides, the CDR3 is TGTGCCAGCAGCTCGCCAAGACGGGGGGTTTACAATGAGCAGTTCTTC. The J gene is TRBJ2-1, the V gene TRBV11-2, with TRBD2 matching over 7 bases. In germline, CDR1 is SGHAT, CDR2 FQNNGV. V lost 4 bases and J lost 4; bases outside the gene matches: 10. The CDR3 length is 16 residues.

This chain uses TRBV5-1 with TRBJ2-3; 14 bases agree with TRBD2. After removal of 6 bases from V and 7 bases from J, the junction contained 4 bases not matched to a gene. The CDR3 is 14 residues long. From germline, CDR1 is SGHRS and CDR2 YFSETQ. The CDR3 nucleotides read TGCGCCAGCATTGGGACTAGCGGGAGAAATACGCAGTATTTT. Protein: CASIGTSGRNTQYF.

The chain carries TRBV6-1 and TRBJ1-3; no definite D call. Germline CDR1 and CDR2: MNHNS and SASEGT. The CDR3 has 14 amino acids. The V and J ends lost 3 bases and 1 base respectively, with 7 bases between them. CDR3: CASSDSGSGNTIYF. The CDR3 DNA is TGTGCCAGCAGTGATAGTGGATCTGGAAACACCATATATTTT.

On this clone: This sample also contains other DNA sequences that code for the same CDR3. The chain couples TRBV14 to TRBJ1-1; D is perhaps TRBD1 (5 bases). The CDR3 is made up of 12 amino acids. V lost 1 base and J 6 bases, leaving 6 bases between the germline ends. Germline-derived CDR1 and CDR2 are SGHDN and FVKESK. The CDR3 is CASSQGGAEAFF. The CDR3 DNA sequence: TGTGCCAGCAGCCAAGGGGGGGCTGAAGCTTTCTTT. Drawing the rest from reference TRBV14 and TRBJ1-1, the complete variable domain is EAGVTQFPSHSVIEKGQTVTLRCDPISGHDNLYWYRRVMGKEIKFLLHFVKESKQDESGMPNNRFLAERTGGTYSTLKVQPAELEDSGVYFCASSQGGAEAFFGQGTRLTVV.

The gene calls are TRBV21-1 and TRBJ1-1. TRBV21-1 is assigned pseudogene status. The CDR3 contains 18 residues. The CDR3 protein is CASVDLENPFHQNTEAFF. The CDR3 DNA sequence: TGTGCCAGTGTTGATTTAGAGAATCCCTTCCATCAGAACACTGAAGCTTTCTTT.

The CDR3 protein is CAWSAVREQFF. The CDR3 DNA sequence: TGTGCCTGGAGTGCAGTTCGGGAGCAGTTCTTC. The chain has TRBV30 and TRBJ2-1; no clear D gene. V dropped 1 base and J dropped 10 bases, with 8 bases sitting between them. The CDR3 contains 11 residues. The germline V gene has CDR1 GTSNPN and CDR2 SVGIG (reference sequence). The full variable domain, completed using reference TRBV30 and TRBJ2-1, is SQTIHQWPATLVQPVGSPLSLECTVEGTSNPNLYWYRQAAGRGLQLLFYSVGIGQISSEVPQNLSASRPQDRQFILSSKKLLLSDSGFYLCAWSAVREQFFGPGTRLTVL.